One T cell receptor (beta chain) is described in this entry. The antigen remains unidentified. The record originates from a study of cytomegalovirus exposure and HLA in healthy donors. Study-level findings and limits: A later analysis linked a missense variant in DCLRE1C to the trimming of TCR beta V and J genes. With high specificity and sensitivity, the classifier reportedly diagnosed cytomegalovirus status.

This CDR3 is built from 14 residues. Germline trimming cut 4 bases from V and 1 base from J; bases unmatched to any gene: 4. Germline V gene data show CDR1 as SGHRS and CDR2 as YFSETQ. Vbeta (60) and Jbeta (13) primers were used in the PCR. TCRdb's table, derived via immunoSEQ multiplex PCR, lists solely in-frame clones and lacks some. The sample has about 130,000 clones, about four fifths seen once; the top ten hold 0.55% to 0.75%. V gene TRBV5-1 combines with J gene TRBJ1-1; 7 bases agree with TRBD1. This TCR derives from a man between 18 and 35 years old in good health and CMV-seronegative. Specimen: PBMCs. The CDR3: CASSPRDRNTEAFF. Written as DNA, the CDR3 is TGCGCCAGCAGCCCCCGGGACAGGAACACTGAAGCTTTCTTT.